Detailed here is one T cell receptor beta chain. These data belong to a study of blood T cell repertoires in COVID-19. Data came from immunoSEQ multiplex PCR; TCRdb stores just in-frame clones and leaves some out. This table holds hundreds of thousands of clones, about 90% found once. Germline lookup yields CDR1 SGHRS and CDR2 YFSETQ. The CDR3 totals 15 residues. V was clipped by 2 bases and J by 4 bases; unmatched bases: 8. Sequenced: peripheral blood. The chain uses TRBV5-1 and TRBJ1-2; 7 positions match TRBD1. The sequence came from a woman aged 40-49 years who had recovered from COVID-19. The CDR3, as DNA: TGCGCCAGCAGCTTAGGAACCGGGACAGCCTATGGCTACACCTTC. It specifies CASSLGTGTAYGYTF.